This T cell receptor beta chain appears in the sequencing data of a study of cytomegalovirus exposure and HLA in healthy donors. The study's findings and limits: Later on, an analysis showed TCR association rates differing by HLA locus, with DRB1 the most and HLA-C the fewest.

It was healthy bone marrow donors who served as donors. In nominal health when sampled, donors likely had unrecorded immune exposures nonetheless. In the PCR, 60 Vbeta and 13 Jbeta primers were used. Sequenced by immunoSEQ multiplex PCR; TCRdb stores in-frame clones only, minus some. This sample carries over 150,000 clones, about 80% of them seen once, and the ten largest clones take around 7.2%. For this clone: Antigen unknown.

V lost 5 bases to trimming and J lost 1 base, with 11 bases between them. Germline V CDR1 and CDR2: SGHDN, FVKESK. The CDR3 totals 15 residues. The chain couples TRBV14 to TRBJ2-2; possibly TRBD1 for D (6 bases). The sequence was obtained from a man aged 25-45 years in good health and CMV-seropositive. Sequenced: PBMCs. This CDR3 is CASSYRQVNTGELFF. The CDR3 DNA is TGTGCCAGCAGCTACAGACAGGTGAACACCGGGGAGCTGTTTTTT.